The clone carrying this TCR beta chain was found once. Its antigen is still unknown. The data originate from a study of neoadjuvant nivolumab and ipilimumab in lung cancer. Turning to the study itself: Nivolumab 3 mg/kg was given days 1, 15 and 29, plus ipilimumab 1 mg/kg day 1 in combination. Study-level findings and limits: TCR clonality did not significantly correlate with pathologic tumor regression. Blood richness before therapy tracked richness in tumors resected after neoadjuvant therapy.

With 0 bases removed from V and 3 bases from J, the gap between germline ends came to 12 bases. Germline assignment: CDR1 SGHRS and CDR2 YFSETQ. CDR3 length: 15 amino acids. Assay: immunoSEQ multiplex PCR; the TCRdb copy retains only in-frame clones and omits some. The sample shows approximately 30,000 clones, around nine tenths of them seen only once. Sample: peripheral blood, taken after neoadjuvant nivolumab, alone or with ipilimumab, at or shortly before surgery. This chain uses TRBV5-1 with TRBJ2-5; weak D call: TRBD1 (6 bases). The sequence came from an adult with non-small cell lung cancer. The CDR3 nucleotides read TGCGCCAGCAGCTTGGCCTGGGCAGGGGAAGAGACCCAGTACTTC. Its protein product is CASSLAWAGEETQYF.